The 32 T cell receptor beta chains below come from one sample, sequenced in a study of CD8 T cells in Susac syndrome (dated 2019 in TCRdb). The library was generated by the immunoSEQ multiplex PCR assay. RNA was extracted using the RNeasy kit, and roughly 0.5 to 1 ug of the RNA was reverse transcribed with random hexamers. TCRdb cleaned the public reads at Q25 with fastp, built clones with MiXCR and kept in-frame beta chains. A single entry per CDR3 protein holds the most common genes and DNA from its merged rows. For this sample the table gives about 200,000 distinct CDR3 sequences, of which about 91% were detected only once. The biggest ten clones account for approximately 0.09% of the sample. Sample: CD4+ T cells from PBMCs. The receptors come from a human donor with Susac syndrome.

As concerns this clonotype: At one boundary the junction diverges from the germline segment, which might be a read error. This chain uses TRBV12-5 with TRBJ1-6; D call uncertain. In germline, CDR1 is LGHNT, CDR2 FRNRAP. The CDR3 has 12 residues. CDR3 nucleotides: TGTGCTAGTGGGGAGATTAATTCACCCCTCCATTTT. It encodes CASGEINSPLHF.

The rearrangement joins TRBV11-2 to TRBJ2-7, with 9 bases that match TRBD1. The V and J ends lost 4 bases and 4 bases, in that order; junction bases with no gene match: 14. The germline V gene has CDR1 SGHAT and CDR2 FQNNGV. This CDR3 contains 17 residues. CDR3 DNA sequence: TGTGCCAGCAGCTCCCTTAAGGACGGGACAGGGAGGTACGAGCAGTACTTC. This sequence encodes CASSSLKDGTGRYEQYF.

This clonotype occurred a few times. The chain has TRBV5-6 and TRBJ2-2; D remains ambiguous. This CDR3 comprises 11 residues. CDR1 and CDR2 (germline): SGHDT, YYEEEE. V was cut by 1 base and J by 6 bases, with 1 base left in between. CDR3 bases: TGTGCCAGCAGCTTGCCCGGGGAGCTGTTTTTT. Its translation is CASSLPGELFF. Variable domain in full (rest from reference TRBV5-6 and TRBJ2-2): DAGVTQSPTHLIKTRGQQVTLRCSPKSGHDTVSWYQQALGQGPQFIFQYYEEEERQRGNFPDRFSGHQFPNYSSELNVNALLLGDSALYLCASSLPGELFFGEGSRLTVL.

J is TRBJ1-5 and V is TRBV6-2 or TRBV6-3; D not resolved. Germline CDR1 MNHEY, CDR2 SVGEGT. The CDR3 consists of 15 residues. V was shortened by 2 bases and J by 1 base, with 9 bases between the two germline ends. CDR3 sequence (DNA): TGTGCCAGCAGTTACCGGGGATCCAGCAATCAGCCCCAGCATTTT. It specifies CASSYRGSSNQPQHF.

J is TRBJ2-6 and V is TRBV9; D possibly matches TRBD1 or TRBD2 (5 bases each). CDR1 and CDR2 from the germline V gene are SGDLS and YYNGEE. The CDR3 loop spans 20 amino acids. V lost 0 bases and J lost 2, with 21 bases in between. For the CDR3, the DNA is TGTGCCAGCAGCGTAGAAGTGAGGGAAATTAGGGGTGCTGGGGCCAACGTCCTGACTTTC. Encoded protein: CASSVEVREIRGAGANVLTF.

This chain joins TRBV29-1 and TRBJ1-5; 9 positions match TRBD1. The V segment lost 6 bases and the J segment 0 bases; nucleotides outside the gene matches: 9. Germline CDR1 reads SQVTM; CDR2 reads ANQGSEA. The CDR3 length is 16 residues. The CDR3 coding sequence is TGCAGCGTAATTACAGGGGGCGCCGGTAGCAATCAGCCCCAGCATTTT. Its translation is CSVITGGAGSNQPQHF. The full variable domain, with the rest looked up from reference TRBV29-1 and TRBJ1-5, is SAVISQKPSRDICQRGTSLTIQCQVDSQVTMMFWYRQQPGQSLTLIATANQGSEATYESGFVIDKFPISRPNLTFSTLTVSNMSPEDSSIYLCSVITGGAGSNQPQHFGDGTRLSIL.

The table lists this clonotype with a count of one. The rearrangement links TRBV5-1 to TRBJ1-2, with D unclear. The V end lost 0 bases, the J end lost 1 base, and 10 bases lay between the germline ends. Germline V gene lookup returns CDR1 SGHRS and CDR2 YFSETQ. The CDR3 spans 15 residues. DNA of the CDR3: TGCGCCAGCAGCTTGGGACGGACGGATAACTATGGCTACACCTTC. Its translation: CASSLGRTDNYGYTF.

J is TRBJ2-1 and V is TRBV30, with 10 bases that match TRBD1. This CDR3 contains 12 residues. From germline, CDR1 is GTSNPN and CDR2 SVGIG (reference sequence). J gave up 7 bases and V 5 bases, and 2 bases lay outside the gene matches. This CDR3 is CAWDRGRNEQFF. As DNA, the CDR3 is TGTGCCTGGGACAGGGGGCGGAATGAGCAGTTCTTC.

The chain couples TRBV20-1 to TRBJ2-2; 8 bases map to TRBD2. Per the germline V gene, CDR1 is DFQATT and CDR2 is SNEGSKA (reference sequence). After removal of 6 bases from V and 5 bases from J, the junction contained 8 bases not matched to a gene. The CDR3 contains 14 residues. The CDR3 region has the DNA TGCAGTGCCCACCCCGGGAGGGATACCGGGGAGCTGTTTTTT. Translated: CSAHPGRDTGELFF.

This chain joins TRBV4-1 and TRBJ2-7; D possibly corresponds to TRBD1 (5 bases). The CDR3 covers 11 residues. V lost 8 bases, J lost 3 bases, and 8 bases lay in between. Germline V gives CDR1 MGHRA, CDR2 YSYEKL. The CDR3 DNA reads TGCGCCAGCGGACATAGCTACGAGCAGTACTTC. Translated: CASGHSYEQYF.

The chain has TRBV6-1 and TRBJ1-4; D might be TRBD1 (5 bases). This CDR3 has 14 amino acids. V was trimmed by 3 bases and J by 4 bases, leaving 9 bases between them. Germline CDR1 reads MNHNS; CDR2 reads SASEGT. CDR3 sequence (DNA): TGTGCCAGCAGTGACGGGGGGAATAATGAAAAACTGTTTTTT. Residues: CASSDGGNNEKLFF.

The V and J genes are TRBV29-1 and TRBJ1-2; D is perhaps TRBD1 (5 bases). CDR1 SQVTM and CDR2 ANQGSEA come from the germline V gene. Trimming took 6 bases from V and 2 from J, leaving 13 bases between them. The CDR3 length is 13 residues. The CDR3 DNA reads TGCAGCGTCTTACAGGCTGTCAACTATGGCTACACCTTC. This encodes CSVLQAVNYGYTF.

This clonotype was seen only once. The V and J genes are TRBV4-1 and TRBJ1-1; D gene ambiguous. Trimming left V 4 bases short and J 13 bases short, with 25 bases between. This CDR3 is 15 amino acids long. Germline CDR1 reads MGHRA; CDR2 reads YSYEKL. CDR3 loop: CASSPPGQRFSGVFF. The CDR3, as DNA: TGCGCCAGCAGCCCCCCCGGGCAGAGATTTTCCGGAGTTTTCTTT.

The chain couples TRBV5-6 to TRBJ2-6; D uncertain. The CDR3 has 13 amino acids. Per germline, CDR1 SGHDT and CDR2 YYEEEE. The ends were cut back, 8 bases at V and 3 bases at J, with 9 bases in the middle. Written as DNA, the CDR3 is TGTGCCAGTATATTCTATGGGGCCAACGTCCTGACTTTC. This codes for CASIFYGANVLTF.

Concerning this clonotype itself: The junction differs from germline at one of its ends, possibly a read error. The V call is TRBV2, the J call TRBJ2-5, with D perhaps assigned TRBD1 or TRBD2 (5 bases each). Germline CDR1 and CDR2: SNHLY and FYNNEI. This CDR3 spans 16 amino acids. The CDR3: CASSEGLASPRAAQYF. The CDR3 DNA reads TGTGCCAGCAGCGAAGGCTTGGCTAGCCCCAGGGCGGCCCAGTACTTC. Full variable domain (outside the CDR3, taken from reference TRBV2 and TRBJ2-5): EPEVTQTPSHQVTQMGQEVILRCVPISNHLYFYWYRQILGQKVEFLVSFYNNEISEKSEIFDDQFSVERPDGSNFTLKIRSTKLEDSAMYFCASSEGLASPRAAQYFGPGTRLLVL.

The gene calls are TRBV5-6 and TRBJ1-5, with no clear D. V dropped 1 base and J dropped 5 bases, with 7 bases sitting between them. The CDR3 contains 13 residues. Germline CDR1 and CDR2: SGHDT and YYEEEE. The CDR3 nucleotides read TGTGCCAGCAGCTTGAGGGTCGATCAGCCCCAGCATTTT. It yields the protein CASSLRVDQPQHF.

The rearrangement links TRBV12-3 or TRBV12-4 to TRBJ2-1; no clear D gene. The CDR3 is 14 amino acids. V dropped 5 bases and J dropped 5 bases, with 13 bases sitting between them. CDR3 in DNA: TGTGCCAGCAGTCGAAAGGGTTACAACAATGAGCAGTTCTTC. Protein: CASSRKGYNNEQFF.

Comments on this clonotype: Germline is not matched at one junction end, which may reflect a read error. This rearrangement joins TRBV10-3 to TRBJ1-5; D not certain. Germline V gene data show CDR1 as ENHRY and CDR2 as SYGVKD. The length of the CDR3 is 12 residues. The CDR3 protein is CAVSGGRQPQHF. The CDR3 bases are TGTGCCGTCAGCGGCGGGAGACAGCCCCAGCATTTT.

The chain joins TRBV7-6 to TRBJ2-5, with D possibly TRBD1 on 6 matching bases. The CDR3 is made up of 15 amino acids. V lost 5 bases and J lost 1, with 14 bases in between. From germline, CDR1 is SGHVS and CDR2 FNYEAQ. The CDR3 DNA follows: TGTGCCAGCAGCAAAGACCGACAGGTCCAAGAGACCCAGTACTTC. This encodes CASSKDRQVQETQYF.

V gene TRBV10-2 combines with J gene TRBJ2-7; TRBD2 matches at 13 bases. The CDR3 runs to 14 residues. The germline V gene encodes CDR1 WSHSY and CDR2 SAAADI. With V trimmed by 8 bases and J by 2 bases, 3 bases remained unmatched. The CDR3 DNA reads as TGCGCCAGCGCCGGGACTAGCGGGACCTACGAGCAGTACTTC. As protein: CASAGTSGTYEQYF.

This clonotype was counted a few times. The CDR3 DNA reads TGCAGTGCTAGTCGGGGACACATGAACACTGAAGCTTTCTTT. Protein product: CSASRGHMNTEAFF. This sequence joins TRBV20-1 and TRBJ1-1; D possibly corresponds to TRBD1 (6 bases). This CDR3 is built from 14 residues. V lost 3 bases and J lost 0, with 11 bases in between. Per germline, CDR1 DFQATT and CDR2 SNEGSKA (reference sequence).

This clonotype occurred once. CDR3 protein: CATRVGGNEQFF. The CDR3 nucleotides are TGTGCCACCCGAGTGGGGGGGAATGAGCAGTTCTTC. V gene TRBV10-3 combines with J gene TRBJ2-1; 7 bases are a match to TRBD2. V lost 10 bases and J lost 7; bases outside the gene matches: 7. This CDR3 has 12 amino acids. Germline V gene lookup returns CDR1 ENHRY and CDR2 SYGVKD.

This CDR3 is CSAKVPTSGRSGRGELFF. The CDR3 region has the DNA TGCAGTGCTAAGGTCCCGACTAGCGGGAGATCCGGCCGAGGGGAGCTGTTTTTT. The chain links TRBV20-1 to TRBJ2-2, with 12 bases identical to TRBD2. V gave up 4 bases and J gave up 8 bases; unmatched junction bases: 17. The CDR3 runs 18 residues. Per germline, CDR1 DFQATT and CDR2 SNEGSKA (reference sequence).

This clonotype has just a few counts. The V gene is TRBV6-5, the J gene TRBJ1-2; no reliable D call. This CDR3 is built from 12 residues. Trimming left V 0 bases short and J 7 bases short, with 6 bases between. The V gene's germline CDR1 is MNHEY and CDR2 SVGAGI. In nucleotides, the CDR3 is TGTGCCAGCAGTTACTCGAATGGTGGCTACACCTTC. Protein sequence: CASSYSNGGYTF.

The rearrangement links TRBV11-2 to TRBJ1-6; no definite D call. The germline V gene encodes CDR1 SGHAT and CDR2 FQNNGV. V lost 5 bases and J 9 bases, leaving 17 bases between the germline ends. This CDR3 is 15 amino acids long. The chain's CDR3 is CASSRPAGNASPLHF. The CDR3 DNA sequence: TGTGCCAGCAGCCGGCCCGCGGGGAATGCTTCACCCCTCCACTTT.

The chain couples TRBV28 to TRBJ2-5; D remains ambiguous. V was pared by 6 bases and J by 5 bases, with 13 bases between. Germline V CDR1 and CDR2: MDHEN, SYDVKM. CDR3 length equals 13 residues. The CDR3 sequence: CASRTAGAETQYF. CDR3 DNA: TGTGCCAGCAGAACCGCAGGAGCCGAGACCCAGTACTTC.

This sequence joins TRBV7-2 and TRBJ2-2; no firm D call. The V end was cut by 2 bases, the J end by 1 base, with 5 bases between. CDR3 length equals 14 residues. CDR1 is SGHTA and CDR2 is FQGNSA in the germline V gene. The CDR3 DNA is TGTGCCAGCAGCTTAACGAGGAACACCGGGGAGCTGTTTTTT. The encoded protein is CASSLTRNTGELFF.

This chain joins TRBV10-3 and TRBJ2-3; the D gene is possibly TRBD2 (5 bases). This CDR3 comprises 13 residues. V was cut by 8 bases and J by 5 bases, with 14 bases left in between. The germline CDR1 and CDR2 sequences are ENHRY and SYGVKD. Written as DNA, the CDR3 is TGTGCCATCCAGAGGAGCGAGGGAGATACGCAGTATTTT. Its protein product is CAIQRSEGDTQYF.

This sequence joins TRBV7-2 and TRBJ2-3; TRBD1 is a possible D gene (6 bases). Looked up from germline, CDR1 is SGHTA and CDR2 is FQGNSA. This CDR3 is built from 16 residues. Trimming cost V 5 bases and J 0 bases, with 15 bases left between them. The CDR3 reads CASSARGHSSTDTQYF. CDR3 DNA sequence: TGTGCCAGCAGCGCCAGGGGCCATTCTAGCACAGATACGCAGTATTTT.

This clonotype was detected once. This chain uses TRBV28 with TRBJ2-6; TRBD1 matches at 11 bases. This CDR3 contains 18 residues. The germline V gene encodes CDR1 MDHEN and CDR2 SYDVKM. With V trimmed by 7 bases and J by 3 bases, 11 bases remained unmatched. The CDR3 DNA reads TGTGCCAGCACCGGGGGGGGACAGGGGGTCCTTGGGGCCAACGTCCTGACTTTC. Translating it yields CASTGGGQGVLGANVLTF.

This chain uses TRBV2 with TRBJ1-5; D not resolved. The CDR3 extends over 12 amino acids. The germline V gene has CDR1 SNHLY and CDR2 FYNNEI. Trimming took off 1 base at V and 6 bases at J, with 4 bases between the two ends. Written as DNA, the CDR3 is TGTGCCAGCAGTGAAGGGTTTCAGCCCCAGCATTTT. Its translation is CASSEGFQPQHF.

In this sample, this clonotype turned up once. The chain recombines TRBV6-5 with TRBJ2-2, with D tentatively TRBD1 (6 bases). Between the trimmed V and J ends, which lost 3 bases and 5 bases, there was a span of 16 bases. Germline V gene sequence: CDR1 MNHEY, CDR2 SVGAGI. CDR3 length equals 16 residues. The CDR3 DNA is TGTGCCAGCAGTTATCTTCCAGGGGATATAACCGGGGAGCTGTTTTTT. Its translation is CASSYLPGDITGELFF.